This T cell receptor beta chain was sequenced in a study of cytomegalovirus exposure and HLA in healthy donors. Trimming left V 4 bases short and J 4 bases short, with 14 bases between. There are 15 residues in the CDR3. Germline-derived CDR1 and CDR2 are SGHTA and FQGNSA. 60 Vbeta and 13 Jbeta primers were used in PCR. Here immunoSEQ multiplex PCR was the method, and the copy in TCRdb shows in-frame clones only, minus some. The data contain some 70,000 clones, under 80% of them singletons. The rearrangement links TRBV7-2 to TRBJ2-1; possibly TRBD1 for D (5 bases). Sequencing input: PBMCs. The TCR comes from a male donor in good health and CMV-seropositive. DNA of the CDR3: TGTGCCAGCAGCTCGAGCAGGGTTTCTTACAATGAGCAGTTCTTC. Translated: CASSSSRVSYNEQFF.